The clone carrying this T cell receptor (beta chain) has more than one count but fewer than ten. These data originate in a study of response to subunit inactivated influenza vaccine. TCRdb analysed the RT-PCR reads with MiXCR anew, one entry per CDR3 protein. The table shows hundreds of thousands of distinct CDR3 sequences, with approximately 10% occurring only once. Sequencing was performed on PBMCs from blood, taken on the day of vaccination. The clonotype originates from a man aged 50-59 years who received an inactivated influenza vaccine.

For the CDR3, the DNA is TGTGCCAGCAGCTTGTATCCTGTGTCTAGCCTCACCGGGGAGCTGTTTTTT. It encodes CASSLYPVSSLTGELFF. J is TRBJ2-2 and V is TRBV7-9; a possible D gene is TRBD2 (5 bases). Germline V gene lookup returns CDR1 SEHNR and CDR2 FQNEAQ (reference sequence). This CDR3 comprises 17 residues. Trimming took 3 bases from V and 4 from J, leaving 18 bases between them. The whole variable domain, filled in from reference TRBV7-9 and TRBJ2-2, reads DTGVSQNPRHKITKRGQNVTFRCDPISEHNRLYWYRQTLGQGPEFLTYFQNEAQLEKSRLLSDRFSAERPKGSFSTLEIQRTEQGDSAMYLCASSLYPVSSLTGELFFGEGSRLTVL.